These 22 T cell receptor beta chains were all obtained from the same sample, sequenced in a study of PD-1 blockade in classical Hodgkin lymphoma. TCRdb's table, derived via immunoSEQ multiplex PCR, lists solely in-frame clones and lacks some. The data contain roughly 60,000 clones, about 92% of them singletons. Time point given: cycle 4 day 1 (C4D1), after five to seven weeks of nivolumab. Following autologous stem cell transplantation, relapse occurred in every patient, and exposure to brentuximab vedotin varied. This specimen was peripheral blood mononuclear cells (PBMCs), taken before the fourth cycle of nivolumab. The source is a human donor with classical Hodgkin lymphoma.

This clone came up once. This chain joins TRBV18 and TRBJ1-1; 10 nucleotides match TRBD1. V lost 5 bases to trimming and J lost 4 bases; unmatched junction nucleotides: 7. CDR1 is KGHSH, CDR2 LQKENI, per germline. The CDR3 extends over 15 amino acids. The chain's CDR3 is CASSTGGDRGTEAFF. The CDR3 DNA sequence: TGTGCCAGCTCAACGGGGGGGGACAGGGGCACTGAAGCTTTCTTT.

Note on this clone: No DNA is shown, since the ends of the CDR3 on it are uncertain; the CDR3 is the one TCRdb lists. The chain employs TRBV2 and TRBJ2-5; the table names TRBD1, a call not compared with the DNA. The germline gives CDR1 SNHLY, CDR2 FYNNEI. The CDR3 has 16 amino acids, counting both end residues. This CDR3 reads CASSEGPGGFLETQYF.

DNA of the CDR3: TGTGCCAGTAGTAGCGACACCCCCTACGAGCAGTACTTC. Its protein product is CASSSDTPYEQYF. The rearrangement uses TRBV19 and TRBJ2-7; D uncertain. Trimming shortened V by 4 bases and J by 2 bases, and 9 bases separated the two germline ends. This CDR3 region has 13 residues. The germline gives CDR1 LNHDA, CDR2 SQIVND (reference sequence).

V gene TRBV27 combines with J gene TRBJ2-1; D gene ambiguous. There are 11 residues in the CDR3. The germline gives CDR1 MNHEY, CDR2 SMNVEV (reference sequence). Trimming took off 3 bases at V and 8 bases at J, with 5 bases between the two ends. The CDR3 loop reads CASSFGDEQFF. The CDR3, as DNA: TGTGCCAGCAGTTTCGGCGATGAGCAGTTCTTC.

The chain uses TRBV2 and TRBJ2-3; no clear D gene. The CDR3 is 13 amino acids. V was pared by 2 bases and J by 3 bases, with 6 bases between. CDR1 is SNHLY and CDR2 is FYNNEI in the germline V gene. CDR3 in DNA: TGTGCCAGCAGTGAAAGTCGGACAGATACGCAGTATTTT. This codes for CASSESRTDTQYF.

This rearrangement joins TRBV27 to TRBJ2-1, with TRBD2 matching over 12 bases. The CDR3 spans 19 residues. The germline V gene encodes CDR1 MNHEY and CDR2 SMNVEV (reference sequence). Trimming at V came to 1 base and at J to 2 bases, leaving 9 bases not matched to a gene. CDR3 loop: CASSLLASGRVGAYNEQFF. CDR3 sequence (DNA): TGTGCCAGCAGTTTATTGGCTAGCGGGAGGGTAGGGGCCTACAATGAGCAGTTCTTC.

In this sample, this clone turned up once. V and J are TRBV7-8 and TRBJ2-7; D assignment may be TRBD1 or TRBD2 (6 bases each). The V and J ends lost 2 bases and 7 bases respectively, with 15 bases between them. The CDR3 totals 14 residues. The germline V gene encodes CDR1 SGHVS and CDR2 FQNEAQ. CDR3 DNA: TGTGCCAGCAGCTTAAGGGGGGACGTCTGGGAGCAGTACTTC. Translated, it gives CASSLRGDVWEQYF.

This clone is a singleton in its sample. J is TRBJ2-1 and V is TRBV19; TRBD1 might be the D (5 bases). Looked up from germline, CDR1 is LNHDA and CDR2 is SQIVND (reference sequence). The CDR3 runs 15 residues. V was trimmed by 4 bases and J by 0 bases, leaving 10 bases between them. In DNA form, the CDR3 reads TGTGCCAGTAGTAAACTTAGGGGCTCCTACAATGAGCAGTTCTTC. It codes for CASSKLRGSYNEQFF.

The rearrangement links TRBV5-1 to TRBJ2-1; D is uncertain. The germline CDR1 and CDR2 sequences are SGHRS and YFSETQ. Trimming removed 4 bases from V and 8 bases from J, with 16 bases in between. The CDR3 is 14 residues long. The CDR3 DNA follows: TGCGCCAGCAGCCTTCAAGGTAGTTCCGATGAGCAGTTCTTC. Its translation: CASSLQGSSDEQFF. The whole variable domain, remainder taken from reference TRBV5-1 and TRBJ2-1, is KAGVTQTPRYLIKTRGQQVTLSCSPISGHRSVSWYQQTPGQGLQFLFEYFSETQRNKGNFPGRFSGRQFSNSRSEMNVSTLELGDSALYLCASSLQGSSDEQFFGPGTRLTVL.

The chain recombines TRBV5-1 with TRBJ2-7, with TRBD1 identical over 7 bases. Looked up from germline, CDR1 is SGHRS and CDR2 is YFSETQ. Germline trimming cut 2 bases from V and 3 bases from J; bases unmatched to any gene: 8. CDR3 length: 15 amino acids. The CDR3 reads CASSLATGEIYEQYF. Written as DNA, the CDR3 is TGCGCCAGCAGCTTAGCCACAGGGGAGATCTACGAGCAGTACTTC. Filled out from reference TRBV5-1 and TRBJ2-7, the complete variable domain reads KAGVTQTPRYLIKTRGQQVTLSCSPISGHRSVSWYQQTPGQGLQFLFEYFSETQRNKGNFPGRFSGRQFSNSRSEMNVSTLELGDSALYLCASSLATGEIYEQYFGPGTRLTVT.

V usage is TRBV21-1 and J usage is TRBJ1-5. TRBV21-1 is recorded as a pseudogene. The CDR3 totals 15 residues. In nucleotides, the CDR3 is TGTGCCAGCAGCAAAGCCCGCGAGGGCAATCAGCCCCAGCATTTT. Translation: CASSKAREGNQPQHF.

The chain is built from TRBV11-2 and TRBJ2-1; D is perhaps TRBD1 or TRBD2 (6 bases each). V was shortened by 4 bases and J by 4 bases, with 14 bases between the two germline ends. The CDR3 runs to 15 residues. Germline V gene sequence: CDR1 SGHAT, CDR2 FQNNGV. For the CDR3, the DNA is TGTGCCAGCAGCTGGGGGGCGGGGCCTTACAATGAGCAGTTCTTC. The encoded protein is CASSWGAGPYNEQFF. The complete variable domain, with remaining parts taken from reference TRBV11-2 and TRBJ2-1, reads EAGVAQSPRYKIIEKRQSVAFWCNPISGHATLYWYQQILGQGPKLLIQFQNNGVVDDSQLPKDRFSAERLKGVDSTLKIQPAKLEDSAVYLCASSWGAGPYNEQFFGPGTRLTVL.

The CDR3 here is CASSRTSAQETQYF. DNA for the CDR3: TGTGCCAGCAGCAGGACTAGCGCACAAGAGACCCAGTACTTC. This chain uses TRBV6-1 with TRBJ2-5; 9 positions match TRBD2. After removal of 6 bases from V and 2 bases from J, the junction contained 4 bases not matched to a gene. CDR3 size: 14 residues. Germline V gene data show CDR1 as MNHNS and CDR2 as SASEGT.

V usage is TRBV29-1 and J usage is TRBJ2-5; D remains unclear. Trimming took 3 bases from V and 1 from J, leaving 12 bases between them. Per germline, CDR1 SQVTM and CDR2 ANQGSEA. This CDR3 has 14 amino acids. The CDR3 reads CSVDRRATQETQYF. CDR3 DNA sequence: TGCAGCGTTGATAGAAGGGCTACCCAAGAGACCCAGTACTTC.

The chain couples TRBV27 to TRBJ2-6; 9 bases agree with TRBD1. J gave up 4 bases and V 8 bases, and 9 bases lay outside the gene matches. The CDR3 has 16 residues. Germline assignment: CDR1 MNHEY and CDR2 SMNVEV (reference sequence). The DNA for the CDR3 is TGTGCCAGCGGGTTACAGGGGGCTGAAGGGGCCAACGTCCTGACTTTC. Amino acids: CASGLQGAEGANVLTF. The variable domain in full, completed from reference TRBV27 and TRBJ2-6, reads EAQVTQNPRYLITVTGKKLTVTCSQNMNHEYMSWYRQDPGLGLRQIYYSMNVEVTDKGDVPEGYKVSRKEKRNFPLILESPSPNQTSLYFCASGLQGAEGANVLTFGAGSRLTVL.

This clone was counted a single time. The chain recombines TRBV29-1 with TRBJ2-7, with D possibly being TRBD1 (5 bases). Trimming pared 1 base from V and 6 bases from J, leaving 19 bases between. The V gene's germline CDR1 is SQVTM and CDR2 ANQGSEA. This CDR3 is 15 amino acids long. The CDR3 DNA reads as TGCAGCGTTGAAGTGACGCAGGGCTATAGCTCCGAGCAGTACTTC. This codes for CSVEVTQGYSSEQYF.

The chain joins TRBV30 to TRBJ2-3; 8 bases match TRBD2. CDR1 and CDR2 from the germline V gene are GTSNPN and SVGIG (reference sequence). V lost 6 bases to trimming and J lost 0 bases; unmatched junction nucleotides: 14. The CDR3 length is 17 residues. DNA for the CDR3: TGTGCCTGCTGGGGGGTTGCACTAGCGGCTAGCACAGATACGCAGTATTTT. Protein: CACWGVALAASTDTQYF.

The chain employs TRBV6-1 and TRBJ1-5; no clear D. CDR3 length equals 14 residues. Germline values: CDR1 MNHNS, CDR2 SASEGT. The germline V and J ends were trimmed by 4 bases and 1 base, with 8 bases remaining between them. This CDR3 reads CASSVEGSNQPQHF. DNA of the CDR3: TGTGCCAGCAGTGTAGAAGGGAGCAATCAGCCCCAGCATTTT.

The rearrangement joins TRBV18 to TRBJ1-1, with a tentative D call TRBD1 (5 bases). Trimming took off 6 bases at V and 3 bases at J, with 8 bases between the two ends. The V gene's germline CDR1 is KGHSH and CDR2 LQKENI. The length of the CDR3 is 12 residues. CDR3 protein: CASSQGDTEAFF. The CDR3 DNA reads as TGTGCCAGCTCCCAGGGAGACACTGAAGCTTTCTTT.

The rearrangement joins TRBV28 to TRBJ2-3; D gene ambiguous. The germline V gene encodes CDR1 MDHEN and CDR2 SYDVKM. V was pared by 7 bases and J by 4 bases, with 12 bases between. The CDR3 is made up of 13 amino acids. The CDR3: CASNLEVADTQYF. In nucleotides, the CDR3 is TGTGCCAGCAACCTCGAGGTGGCAGATACGCAGTATTTT.

This rearrangement joins TRBV5-1 to TRBJ2-7, with D possibly TRBD1 on 6 matching bases. CDR1 is SGHRS and CDR2 is YFSETQ in the germline V gene. The CDR3 is 14 amino acids. Trimming cost V 2 bases and J 3 bases, with 12 bases left between them. The chain's CDR3 is CASSFAGANYEQYF. DNA for the CDR3: TGCGCCAGCAGCTTTGCAGGGGCAAACTACGAGCAGTACTTC.

This chain connects TRBV27 to TRBJ2-5; D is possibly TRBD1 (5 bases). V was shortened by 4 bases and J by 7 bases, with 13 bases between the two germline ends. The CDR3 extends over 13 amino acids. In germline, CDR1 is MNHEY, CDR2 SMNVEV (reference sequence). The CDR3 nucleotides are TGTGCCAGCAGTTCCGGACAAAGAGCGACCCAGTACTTC. Protein sequence: CASSSGQRATQYF.